This T cell receptor beta chain was identified during a study of beta chain features in type 1 diabetes. V lost 8 bases and J lost 0; bases outside the gene matches: 12. This CDR3 region has 16 residues. Germline assignment: CDR1 GTSNPN and CDR2 SVGIG (reference sequence). In its sample, this clone was seen a few times. The antigen remains unidentified. The same CDR3 is also encoded by other DNA sequences in this sample. General observations from the study: Across all four CD4+ subsets, people with type 1 diabetes showed modestly shorter TCRB CDR3s.

All of the isolated RNA was reverse transcribed, so expressed TCRB transcripts were sequenced. The table came from immunoSEQ multiplex PCR; TCRdb's copy has only in-frame clones and leaves some out. The sample comprises about 140,000 clones, about 13% of which are singletons, and 1.3% rests with the top ten. This sequence originates from a man younger than 35 with type 1 diabetes. Source material: central memory CD4+ T cells from blood. The chain joins TRBV30 to TRBJ1-1; 10 bases are a match to TRBD1. The CDR3 DNA sequence: TGTGCCCGACAGCGGACAGGGGGACTCATGAACACTGAAGCTTTCTTT. This sequence encodes CARQRTGGLMNTEAFF. Together with reference TRBV30 and TRBJ1-1, the CDR3 gives the full variable domain: SQTIHQWPATLVQPVGSPLSLECTVEGTSNPNLYWYRQAAGRGLQLLFYSVGIGQISSEVPQNLSASRPQDRQFILSSKKLLLSDSGFYLCARQRTGGLMNTEAFFGQGTRLTVV.